What follows are 19 T cell receptor beta chains derived from one specimen sequenced in a study of T cells in Graves' hyperthyroidism and ophthalmopathy. Amplified regions were TCR beta CDR3 sequences from RNA transcripts. When the TCR CDR3 underwent first-round RT-PCR, the HTBI primer set was used. Using its own MiXCR run on the multiplex PCR reads, TCRdb lists one record per CDR3 protein. This sample yields 540,000 or so distinct CDR3 sequences, of which approximately 15% are seen a single time; around 6.6% belongs to the top ten. Material for sequencing was blood. The receptors shown here come from a woman in her twenties or thirties with Graves' hyperthyroidism.

This clonotype was observed a handful of times. V usage is TRBV7-9 and J usage is TRBJ2-5; no firm D call. CDR1 is SEHNR, CDR2 FQNEAQ, per germline (reference sequence). Trimming removed 2 bases from V and 4 bases from J, with 8 bases in between. The length of the CDR3 is 13 residues. CDR3 loop: CASSLYGRETQYF. DNA of the CDR3: TGTGCCAGCAGCTTATATGGGCGAGAGACCCAGTACTTC.

This clonotype was seen more than once but under ten times. CDR3 DNA: TGCGCCAGCAGCCTTACCGGGGGGACAGCGAGCTCCTACAATGAGCAGTTCTTC. Translated, it gives CASSLTGGTASSYNEQFF. V and J are TRBV4-1 and TRBJ2-1, with D tentatively TRBD1 or TRBD2 (7 bases each). This CDR3 comprises 18 residues. Trimming removed 4 bases from V and 0 bases from J, with 19 bases in between. CDR1 is MGHRA and CDR2 is YSYEKL in the germline V gene.

The sample holds many counts of this clonotype. The chain links TRBV7-3 to TRBJ2-1; TRBD2 might be the D (5 bases). Trimming shortened V by 8 bases and J by 8 bases, and 16 bases separated the two germline ends. This CDR3 is 13 amino acids long. Germline V gives CDR1 SGHTA, CDR2 FQGTGA. The CDR3 DNA sequence: TGTGCCAGCCGGCGGACTTTGTGGGATGAGCAGTTCTTC. Translation gives CASRRTLWDEQFF. Combining the CDR3 with reference TRBV7-3 and TRBJ2-1 gives the whole variable domain GAGVSQTPSNKVTEKGKYVELRCDPISGHTALYWYRQSLGQGPEFLIYFQGTGAADDSGLPNDRFFAVRPEGSVSTLKIQRTERGDSAVYLCASRRTLWDEQFFGPGTRLTVL.

V usage is TRBV12-3 or TRBV12-4 and J usage is TRBJ1-2, with a tentative D call TRBD1 (6 bases). This CDR3 region has 13 residues. Trimming took off 5 bases at V and 5 bases at J, with 12 bases between the two ends. The chain's CDR3 is CASSGARGYGYTF. CDR3 coding DNA: TGTGCCAGCAGTGGGGCCAGGGGTTATGGCTACACCTTC.

The rearrangement links TRBV6-2 or TRBV6-3 to TRBJ1-1; D uncertain. Germline-derived CDR1 and CDR2 are MNHEY and SVGEGT. V was cut by 2 bases and J by 1 base, with 11 bases left in between. This CDR3 is built from 15 residues. CDR3 in DNA: TGTGCCAGCAGTTACGCGCAGCGGGGGAACACTGAAGCTTTCTTT. This sequence encodes CASSYAQRGNTEAFF.

With regard to this clonotype: Given a much more abundant clone one base away, this may be a read error. The rearrangement links TRBV6-1 to TRBJ2-7; 10 nucleotides line up with TRBD1. The V segment lost 6 bases and the J segment 5 bases; nucleotides outside the gene matches: 4. The CDR3 covers 13 residues. Germline CDR1 and CDR2: MNHNS and SASEGT. CDR3 coding DNA: TGTGCCAGCAGAGTCGGGACAGGGGACGAGCAGTACTTC. Residues: CASRVGTGDEQYF.

The chain couples TRBV5-4 to TRBJ2-1; maybe TRBD2 (6 bases). Germline CDR1 and CDR2: SGHNT and YYREEE (reference sequence). V lost 4 bases and J lost 7, with 21 bases in between. The CDR3 is 16 amino acids. Here the CDR3 DNA reads TGTGCCAGCAGCCAAAAAACGGGAGCCCCTACTAATGAGCAGTTCTTC. Translation: CASSQKTGAPTNEQFF.

This clonotype appeared a few times. V usage is TRBV20-1 and J usage is TRBJ2-7; no reliable D call. V was pared by 1 base and J by 3 bases, with 7 bases between. Per germline, CDR1 DFQATT and CDR2 SNEGSKA (reference sequence). The CDR3 has 12 amino acids. The CDR3 loop reads CSARVPLYEQYF. The CDR3 DNA reads as TGCAGTGCTAGAGTCCCTCTCTACGAGCAGTACTTC.

This clonotype was detected only a few times. The chain links TRBV2 to TRBJ2-2, with TRBD1 identical over 7 bases. The germline gives CDR1 SNHLY, CDR2 FYNNEI. This CDR3 contains 15 residues. Trimming removed 3 bases from V and 1 base from J; junction bases left unmatched: 2. CDR3 nucleotide sequence: TGTGCCAGCAGTGAGACAGGGCAGAACACCGGGGAGCTGTTTTTT. It translates to CASSETGQNTGELFF.

The CDR3 spells CAIRRTSGSNTGELFF. DNA for the CDR3: TGTGCCATCAGGCGGACTAGCGGTTCGAACACCGGGGAGCTGTTTTTT. The J gene is TRBJ2-2, the V gene TRBV10-3; 10 bases match TRBD2. J was trimmed by 0 bases and V by 6 bases; bases with no gene match: 4. The CDR3 length is 16 residues. Germline loops: CDR1 ENHRY, CDR2 SYGVKD.

This clonotype was seen a handful of times. The V and J genes are TRBV10-3 and TRBJ2-1, with TRBD2 as a possible D gene (6 bases). In germline, CDR1 is ENHRY, CDR2 SYGVKD. Deletions cut 3 bases from V and 3 bases from J, with 15 bases between. This CDR3 spans 16 amino acids. The CDR3 reads CAISDLKAGYYNEQFF. The CDR3 nucleotides read TGTGCCATCAGTGACCTTAAGGCGGGGTACTACAATGAGCAGTTCTTC.

The chain uses TRBV6-1 and TRBJ1-5, with D perhaps matching TRBD1 (6 bases). The ends were cut back, 5 bases at V and 6 bases at J, with 14 bases in the middle. The CDR3 runs to 14 residues. CDR1 is MNHNS and CDR2 is SASEGT in the germline V gene. CDR3 in amino acids: CASSYTGRSQPQHF. CDR3 coding DNA: TGTGCCAGCAGTTATACAGGGCGAAGTCAGCCCCAGCATTTT.

The rearrangement joins TRBV25-1 to TRBJ2-2; D uncertain. Germline V gene lookup returns CDR1 MGHDK and CDR2 SYGVNS. The CDR3 consists of 12 residues. Trimming shortened V by 5 bases and J by 7 bases, and 8 bases separated the two germline ends. The CDR3 reads CASSRGGGELFF. For the CDR3, the DNA is TGTGCCAGCAGTCGAGGTGGCGGGGAGCTGTTTTTT.

The chain combines TRBV11-2 with TRBJ2-7, with unresolved D. This CDR3 region has 14 residues. Germline-derived CDR1 and CDR2 are SGHAT and FQNNGV. Trimming left V 0 bases short and J 3 bases short, with 9 bases between. The CDR3 sequence: CASSLDFSNYEQYF. CDR3 nucleotides: TGTGCCAGCAGCTTAGATTTTAGCAACTACGAGCAGTACTTC.

This clonotype was picked up many times. V usage is TRBV6-5 and J usage is TRBJ2-7, with D perhaps being TRBD1 or TRBD2 (5 bases each). CDR1 MNHEY and CDR2 SVGAGI come from the germline V gene. Between the trimmed V and J ends, which lost 2 bases and 2 bases, there was a span of 10 bases. This CDR3 has 14 residues. As DNA, the CDR3 is TGTGCCAGCAGTTACGGGGGAAGAGCCTACGAGCAGTACTTC. This codes for CASSYGGRAYEQYF.

This clonotype was detected many times. The chain recombines TRBV12-3 or TRBV12-4 with TRBJ1-1; D uncertain. V was trimmed by 0 bases and J by 1 base, leaving 9 bases between them. This CDR3 is built from 15 residues. The CDR3 reads CASSLAKRRNTEAFF. CDR3 DNA: TGTGCCAGCAGTTTAGCGAAAAGACGGAACACTGAAGCTTTCTTT.

In its sample, this clonotype was seen many times. The V call is TRBV12-3 or TRBV12-4, the J call TRBJ2-1; D might be TRBD1 or TRBD2, each matching 5 bases. Trimming shortened V by 5 bases and J by 8 bases, and 13 bases separated the two germline ends. The CDR3 length is 13 residues. In nucleotides, the CDR3 is TGTGCCAGCAGTCGGGACCGAGGGGATGAGCAGTTCTTC. Translation gives CASSRDRGDEQFF.

Of note for this clonotype: One junction end disagrees with the germline gene, perhaps due to a read error. The chain recombines TRBV4-2 with TRBJ2-1; D ambiguous. Germline V gives CDR1 LGHNA, CDR2 YNFKEQ. The CDR3 has 11 amino acids. The CDR3 DNA is TGTGCCGGCAGCCAAGCCTATGAGCAGTTCTTC. Protein product: CAGSQAYEQFF.

There are many counts of this clonotype. V gene TRBV7-3 combines with J gene TRBJ2-1; unclear D gene. This CDR3 contains 16 residues. The germline V gene has CDR1 SGHTA and CDR2 FQGTGA. Trimming stripped 0 bases from V and 0 bases from J, with 9 bases between. The CDR3 protein is CASSLTRASSYNEQFF. CDR3 DNA sequence: TGTGCCAGCAGCTTAACTCGGGCCAGCTCCTACAATGAGCAGTTCTTC.